A selection of T cell receptor beta chains follows, all from one sample in a study of monozygotic twins with inflammatory bowel disease. TCRdb re-called the 5' RACE reads and gives one entry per CDR3 protein, without DNA. This sample's clone table lists 310,000 or so distinct CDR3 sequences. Sequencing was carried out using blood. The source of these receptors is a human donor with ulcerative colitis or Crohn's disease, or a healthy co-twin of an affected twin (not recorded which). The CDR3 runs from the conserved cysteine through the conserved F or W. The order of the fields is V gene, J gene, CDR3 protein.

TRBV9,TRBJ2-1,CASSDPGGGSNEQFF
TRBV2,TRBJ2-2,CASARRDRGTGELFF
TRBV10-1,TRBJ2-3,CASSVFSTDTQYF
TRBV12-3/TRBV12-4,TRBJ2-7,CASRSTGLGYYEQYF
TRBV7-9,TRBJ1-4,CASSLMSTTNEKLFF
TRBV20-1,TRBJ1-3,CSVYRGNTIYF
TRBV5-5,TRBJ1-6,CASSPDNSPLHF
TRBV5-1,TRBJ1-5,CASSAWRKGNQPQHF
TRBV18,TRBJ2-1,CASSPPIQGFGNEQFF
TRBV29-1,TRBJ1-1,CSVGQILNTEAFF
TRBV7-9,TRBJ2-1,CASSLTGWVEHFF
TRBV20-1,TRBJ1-1,CSARDWDGRGETEAFF
TRBV7-2,TRBJ1-1,CASSSRQGVNTEAFF
TRBV2,TRBJ1-1,CASSGGPGQSNTEAFF
TRBV12-3/TRBV12-4,TRBJ2-1,CASSRISGSNEQFF
TRBV5-1,TRBJ1-1,CASSVTLNTEAFF
TRBV2,TRBJ2-3,CASSSTTGTGGTDTQYF
TRBV27,TRBJ2-2,CASRRAGGLNTGELFF
TRBV6-1,TRBJ2-2,CASSQDRTNTGELFF
TRBV29-1,TRBJ2-5,CSVRQFGETQYF
TRBV5-4,TRBJ2-5,CASSSWVQETQYF
TRBV5-6,TRBJ2-6,CASSLRAPGANVLTF
TRBV20-1,TRBJ2-7,CSAGQGANEQYF
TRBV12-3/TRBV12-4,TRBJ1-1,CASSLGAHTEAFF
TRBV5-1,TRBJ1-6,CASSRDVLNSPLHF
TRBV4-3,TRBJ2-2,CASSQRLAGGPGGELFF
TRBV5-6,TRBJ2-3,CASSWDRGIDTQYF
TRBV12-3/TRBV12-4,TRBJ2-5,CASSTNRDYQETQYF
TRBV20-1,TRBJ1-2,CSANNPGTSYGYTF
TRBV12-3/TRBV12-4,TRBJ2-5,CASYPPNSEETQYF
TRBV6-1,TRBJ2-1,CASRSFRLAGTGSEQFF
TRBV3-1,TRBJ2-7,CASRNQGFEQYF
TRBV5-1,TRBJ2-5,CASSLATGETQYF
TRBV20-1,TRBJ1-5,CSAGLYNQPQHF
TRBV5-1,TRBJ2-3,CASSFVAGASTDTQYF
TRBV28,TRBJ2-7,CASSLGDHRPYEQYF
TRBV3-1,TRBJ2-1,CASSQEGRGEFF
TRBV6-5,TRBJ1-5,CASSYVPNQPQHF
TRBV20-1,TRBJ2-1,CSARDITGHSYNEQFF
TRBV20-1,TRBJ2-2,CSARDLPTSGELFF
TRBV7-8,TRBJ1-1,CASSSTHTEAFF
TRBV12-3/TRBV12-4,TRBJ1-5,CASGPAGTSNQPQHF
TRBV20-1,TRBJ2-5,CSARLTGGRETQYF
TRBV28,TRBJ2-7,CASSLDRGFSYEQYF
TRBV24-1,TRBJ2-3,CATSDRGLAGTFTDTQYF
TRBV12-3/TRBV12-4,TRBJ2-2,CASSFAGELFF
TRBV5-4,TRBJ2-1,CASSLGALGSGGPSPYNEQFF
TRBV15,TRBJ1-5,CATSRGTGSRNQPQHF
TRBV7-8,TRBJ2-3,CASSPRRFGDTQYF
TRBV21-1,TRBJ2-5,CASSKASTSGGSIQETQYF
TRBV19,TRBJ1-5,CASSIKVVQPQHF
TRBV10-3,TRBJ2-1,CAVWEGGYNEQFF
TRBV20-1,TRBJ2-1,CSAGGGMDEQFF
TRBV5-1,TRBJ2-5,CASSLSYRGLQETQYF
TRBV7-9,TRBJ2-5,CASSFNRGPYQETQYF
TRBV7-8,TRBJ2-3,CASSQSGGTDTQYF
TRBV7-2,TRBJ2-7,CASSYIAGAPYEQYF
TRBV7-8,TRBJ1-1,CASSLGYPRHLNTEAFF